One and the same sample provided the 18 T cell receptor beta chains below, sequenced in a study of early T cells in non-severe SARS-CoV-2 infection. Using its own MiXCR run on the 5' RACE reads, TCRdb lists one record per CDR3 protein. The sample includes roughly 100,000 distinct CDR3 sequences, around 13% of them seen just once. The specimen sequenced was whole blood. These receptors came from an adult who was a healthcare worker with PCR-confirmed SARS-CoV-2 infection or an uninfected control (not recorded which).

This chain links TRBV20-1 with TRBJ2-1; D possibly corresponds to TRBD2 (6 bases). V dropped 5 bases and J dropped 6 bases, with 11 bases sitting between them. Germline values: CDR1 DFQATT, CDR2 SNEGSKA (reference sequence). The CDR3 totals 12 residues. CDR3 sequence (DNA): TGCAGTGCTTACGGGACTTCCAATGAGCAGTTCTTC. Protein sequence: CSAYGTSNEQFF.

This clonotype occurred a few times. The rearrangement links TRBV15 to TRBJ2-7; TRBD2 matches at 11 bases. V shed 9 bases and J 2 bases; nucleotides not matched to a gene: 6. This CDR3 region has 14 residues. Germline loops: CDR1 LNHNV, CDR2 YYDKDF (reference sequence). CDR3 nucleotides: TGTGCCACAAAACTAGCGGGAGCGCCCTACGAGCAGTACTTC. It codes for CATKLAGAPYEQYF.

The chain carries TRBV5-1 and TRBJ1-1; 8 nucleotides match TRBD1. Germline CDR1 SGHRS, CDR2 YFSETQ. The CDR3 contains 14 residues. The trim removed 4 bases at V and 6 bases at J, leaving 8 bases unmatched. CDR3 in DNA: TGCGCCAGCAGCGCACTAAGGACAGGGTCTGAAGCTTTCTTT. As protein: CASSALRTGSEAFF.

This clonotype was counted a few times. The chain couples TRBV5-1 to TRBJ2-7; 8 bases agree with TRBD2. Germline V gene data show CDR1 as SGHRS and CDR2 as YFSETQ. The J segment lost 0 bases and the V segment lost 8 bases, leaving 4 bases of the junction unmatched. CDR3 length equals 13 residues. This chain's CDR3 is CASKTSASYEQYF. The CDR3 DNA reads as TGCGCCAGTAAGACTAGCGCCTCCTACGAGCAGTACTTC. The full variable domain, with the rest looked up from reference TRBV5-1 and TRBJ2-7, is KAGVTQTPRYLIKTRGQQVTLSCSPISGHRSVSWYQQTPGQGLQFLFEYFSETQRNKGNFPGRFSGRQFSNSRSEMNVSTLELGDSALYLCASKTSASYEQYFGPGTRLTVT.

Worth noting for this clonotype: At one boundary the junction diverges from the germline segment, which might be a read error. V usage is TRBV28 and J usage is TRBJ2-7; a weak D match, TRBD1 (6 bases). In germline, CDR1 is MDHEN, CDR2 SYDVKM. The CDR3 spans 15 residues. The CDR3 loop reads CASRPDTGLSYEKYF. CDR3 nucleotides: TGTGCCAGCAGACCAGATACAGGGCTCTCCTACGAGAAGTACTTC. Together with reference TRBV28 and TRBJ2-7, the CDR3 gives the full variable domain: DVKVTQSSRYLVKRTGEKVFLECVQDMDHENMFWYRQDPGLGLRLIYFSYDVKMKEKGDIPEGYSVSREKKERFSLILESASTNQTSMYLCASRPDTGLSYEKYFGPGTRLTVT.

Comment on this clonotype: Mismatch with germline at one junction end may stem from a read error. The chain links TRBV18 to TRBJ1-3, with TRBD1 as a possible D gene (5 bases). Germline CDR1 and CDR2: KGHSH and LQKENI. The CDR3 totals 14 residues. The DNA for the CDR3 is TGTGCCAGCTTACCAGACAGTCCTGGAAACACCATATATTTT. Its protein is CASLPDSPGNTIYF.

This clonotype showed up many times. The genes are TRBV2 and TRBJ1-4; D is perhaps TRBD1 (6 bases). V was clipped by 8 bases and J by 6 bases, with 19 bases between them. CDR3 length equals 15 residues. In germline, CDR1 is SNHLY, CDR2 FYNNEI. The CDR3 nucleotides read TGTGCCAGCCGCTCTACAGGGACTGGATATGAAAAACTGTTTTTT. The encoded protein is CASRSTGTGYEKLFF.

CDR3 coding DNA: TGTGCCAGCAGTCCCCGGACTAGCGGTAACGAGCAGTACTTC. This gives the protein CASSPRTSGNEQYF. The chain is built from TRBV6-6 and TRBJ2-7; 10 nucleotides line up with TRBD2. The CDR3 loop spans 14 amino acids. Trimming removed 5 bases from V and 5 bases from J; junction bases left unmatched: 6. The germline V gene has CDR1 MNHNY and CDR2 SVGAGI (reference sequence).

The V gene is TRBV5-1, the J gene TRBJ2-1; 10 nucleotides align to TRBD2. V gave up 4 bases and J gave up 9 bases; unmatched junction bases: 10. Looked up from germline, CDR1 is SGHRS and CDR2 is YFSETQ. This CDR3 has 15 residues. In DNA, the CDR3 is TGCGCCAGCAGCCTACCTAGCGGGAGAGCTGGTGAGCAGTTCTTC. This gives the protein CASSLPSGRAGEQFF. Together with reference TRBV5-1 and TRBJ2-1, the CDR3 gives the full variable domain: KAGVTQTPRYLIKTRGQQVTLSCSPISGHRSVSWYQQTPGQGLQFLFEYFSETQRNKGNFPGRFSGRQFSNSRSEMNVSTLELGDSALYLCASSLPSGRAGEQFFGPGTRLTVL.

This clonotype was seen a few times. The chain is built from TRBV4-1 and TRBJ2-1; D gene ambiguous. The V gene's germline CDR1 is MGHRA and CDR2 YSYEKL. Deletions cut 1 base from V and 8 bases from J, with 12 bases between. CDR3 length: 14 amino acids. The chain's CDR3 is CASSQGPDSHEQFF. The DNA for the CDR3 is TGCGCCAGCAGCCAAGGCCCTGATAGCCATGAGCAGTTCTTC.

This clonotype was seen repeatedly, ten times or more. V usage is TRBV10-3 and J usage is TRBJ2-7, with TRBD1 matching 8 bases. J was trimmed by 2 bases and V by 0 bases; bases with no gene match: 0. Germline-derived CDR1 and CDR2 are ENHRY and SYGVKD. CDR3 length: 14 residues. The DNA for the CDR3 is TGTGCCATCAGTGAGTCGACAGGGGCCTACGAGCAGTACTTC. Translated: CAISESTGAYEQYF.

The CDR3 region is CASTRGASGIDTQYF. The CDR3 region has the DNA TGTGCCAGCACCCGCGGGGCTAGCGGGATTGATACGCAGTATTTT. V usage is TRBV11-2 and J usage is TRBJ2-3, with 9 positions matching TRBD2. The V segment lost 7 bases and the J segment 6 bases; nucleotides outside the gene matches: 11. Looked up from germline, CDR1 is SGHAT and CDR2 is FQNNGV. The CDR3 consists of 15 residues.

This clonotype has a handful of counts. This chain joins TRBV27 and TRBJ2-7, with 9 bases fitting TRBD1. The CDR3 covers 18 residues. After removal of 5 bases from V and 3 bases from J, the junction contained 17 bases not matched to a gene. The V gene's germline CDR1 is MNHEY and CDR2 SMNVEV (reference sequence). The CDR3 loop is CASSRGTGKGLGFYEQYF. The CDR3 DNA sequence: TGTGCCAGCAGTAGGGGGACAGGGAAGGGCTTGGGCTTCTACGAGCAGTACTTC.

This clonotype was observed many times. The chain combines TRBV20-1 with TRBJ2-7; 7 nucleotides match TRBD1. The CDR3 is 15 amino acids. The V and J ends lost 0 bases and 2 bases, in that order; junction bases with no gene match: 7. Germline-derived CDR1 and CDR2 are DFQATT and SNEGSKA (reference sequence). The CDR3 sequence is CSARDKTGAAYEQYF. CDR3 nucleotides: TGCAGTGCTAGAGATAAAACAGGGGCCGCCTACGAGCAGTACTTC.

The chain has TRBV9 and TRBJ2-1; no clear D. Trimming took off 4 bases at V and 8 bases at J, with 10 bases between the two ends. The germline V gene has CDR1 SGDLS and CDR2 YYNGEE. The CDR3 covers 12 residues. CDR3 coding DNA: TGTGCCAGCAGCTTTCTCTCGGATGAGCAGTTCTTC. Amino acid sequence: CASSFLSDEQFF.

The chain is built from TRBV20-1 and TRBJ2-5; D possibly corresponds to TRBD2 (6 bases). Germline V gene data show CDR1 as DFQATT and CDR2 as SNEGSKA (reference sequence). The CDR3 has 15 residues. The V gene lost 6 bases and the J gene lost 0 bases, with 17 bases spanning the gap. The CDR3 spells CSALRDLEYQETQYF. CDR3 coding DNA: TGCAGTGCCCTCCGGGACTTAGAATACCAAGAGACCCAGTACTTC.

This clonotype has only a few counts. The chain couples TRBV7-6 to TRBJ2-1; D is ambiguous. Trimming cost V 5 bases and J 12 bases, with 14 bases left between them. The CDR3 loop spans 12 amino acids. CDR1 is SGHVS, CDR2 FNYEAQ, per germline. CDR3 nucleotides: TGTGCCAGCAGCACCTCCCTATCATCGCAGTTCTTC. Protein sequence: CASSTSLSSQFF.

The J gene is TRBJ2-3, the V gene TRBV29-1; 7 nucleotides agree with TRBD2. Germline values: CDR1 SQVTM, CDR2 ANQGSEA. The CDR3 spans 17 residues. The V gene end was trimmed by 3 bases and the J gene end by 1 base; junction bases not matched to a gene: 13. Here the CDR3 reads CSVDPLTGGLGTDTQYF. CDR3 nucleotide sequence: TGCAGCGTTGACCCTTTAACGGGAGGTCTCGGCACAGATACGCAGTATTTT.